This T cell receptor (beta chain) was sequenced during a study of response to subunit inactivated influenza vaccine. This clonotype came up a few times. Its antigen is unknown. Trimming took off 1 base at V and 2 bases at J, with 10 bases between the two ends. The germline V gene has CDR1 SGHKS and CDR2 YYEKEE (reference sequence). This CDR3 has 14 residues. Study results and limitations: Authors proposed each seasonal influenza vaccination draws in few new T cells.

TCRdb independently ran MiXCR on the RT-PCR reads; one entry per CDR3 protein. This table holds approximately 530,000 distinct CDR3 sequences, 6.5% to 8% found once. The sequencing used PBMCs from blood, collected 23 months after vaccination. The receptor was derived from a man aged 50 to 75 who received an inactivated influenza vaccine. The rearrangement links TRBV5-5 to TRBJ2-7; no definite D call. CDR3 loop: CASSLRRIPYEQYF. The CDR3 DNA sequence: TGTGCCAGCAGCTTGAGGCGGATCCCCTACGAGCAGTACTTC. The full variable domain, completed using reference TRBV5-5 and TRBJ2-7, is DAGVTQSPTHLIKTRGQQVTLRCSPISGHKSVSWYQQVLGQGPQFIFQYYEKEERGRGNFPDRFSARQFPNYSSELNVNALLLGDSALYLCASSLRRIPYEQYFGPGTRLTVT.